The sequence of this T cell receptor beta chain was determined in a study of CD8+ T cells in alopecia areata. Study-level points and caveats: Since there was just one nonresponder, nobody can yet say how baseline CD8+ expansion ties to response. For lesional scalp, especially alopecia totalis/universalis, clonality was higher than in normal scalp.

Treatment specified: oral pan-JAK inhibitor, 5-10 mg twice daily. A FACSAria was used to sort CD4+ and CD8+ T cells. These cells came from PBMCs. The CDR3 is 15 amino acids. Germline values: CDR1 GTSNPN, CDR2 SVGIG (reference sequence). V lost 1 base and J 0 bases, leaving 10 bases between the germline ends. RNA was extracted and reverse transcribed into cDNA as the sequencing template. Here immunoSEQ multiplex PCR was the method, and the copy in TCRdb shows in-frame clones only, minus some. The sample has fewer than 250,000 clones; more than 55% are singletons. On this clone itself: Its matching antigen is unknown.

The sequences come from CD4+ T cells sorted from blood, collected at week 4, from a patient treated with tofacitinib. The chain recombines TRBV30 with TRBJ2-4; D is ambiguous. The TCR comes from a human donor with alopecia areata. The CDR3 region has the DNA TGTGCCTGGAGTGCCGAAGCCCTAGCCAAAAACATTCAGTACTTC. As protein: CAWSAEALAKNIQYF.